These 22 T cell receptor beta chains came from one sample sequenced in a study of beta chain features in type 1 diabetes. Study-level results: Shorter TCRB CDR3s, moderately but significantly so, marked every one of the four CD4+ subsets in Type 1 diabetes patients.

No antigen has been identified for these receptors. Expressed TCRB transcripts were sequenced after all isolated RNA was converted to cDNA. Generated by immunoSEQ multiplex PCR, the TCRdb table keeps only in-frame clones and is missing some. This table has about 240,000 clones, approximately 13% appearing once. The specimen was naive CD4+ T cells from blood. These receptors originate from a man aged 25-40 years with type 1 diabetes.

The chain uses TRBV9 and TRBJ2-1; 8 bases match TRBD1. Germline lookup yields CDR1 SGDLS and CDR2 YYNGEE. V shed 4 bases and J 4 bases; nucleotides not matched to a gene: 7. The CDR3 is 15 amino acids. CDR3 in DNA: TGTGCCAGCAGCCCCCAGGGGGCTGGGTACAATGAGCAGTTCTTC. It is translated as CASSPQGAGYNEQFF.

The chain couples TRBV30 to TRBJ2-1; the D gene is possibly TRBD2 (5 bases). The CDR3 is 11 amino acids. From germline, CDR1 is GTSNPN and CDR2 SVGIG (reference sequence). The V end was cut by 2 bases, the J end by 8 bases, with 7 bases between. The CDR3 region is CAWSQRDEQFF. In nucleotides, the CDR3 is TGTGCCTGGAGTCAGAGGGATGAGCAGTTCTTC.

V and J are TRBV30 and TRBJ2-5; D is unclear. In germline, CDR1 is GTSNPN, CDR2 SVGIG (reference sequence). V was shortened by 3 bases and J by 5 bases, with 13 bases between the two germline ends. CDR3 length equals 13 residues. In DNA, the CDR3 is TGTGCCTGGAGCGCACTCTGGCGGGAGACCCAGTACTTC. This encodes CAWSALWRETQYF.

The chain combines TRBV25-1 with TRBJ1-4, with 10 bases matching TRBD1. The CDR3 length is 15 residues. The junction had 6 bases not matched to a gene; V was cut back by 4 bases and J by 7 bases. CDR1 and CDR2 (germline): MGHDK, SYGVNS. CDR3 bases: TGTGCCAGCAGTGTACCCGGGACAGGGGCTGAAAAACTGTTTTTT. It yields the protein CASSVPGTGAEKLFF.

J is TRBJ1-5 and V is TRBV7-2, with 7 bases aligning to TRBD1. CDR1 and CDR2 from the germline V gene are SGHTA and FQGNSA. This CDR3 is 14 amino acids long. Trimming took 6 bases from V and 2 from J; bases not matched to a gene: 4. CDR3 region: CASRDRVGNQPQHF. The CDR3 DNA reads as TGTGCCAGCAGAGACAGGGTTGGCAATCAGCCCCAGCATTTT.

Only a few counts were recorded for this clone. This chain joins TRBV25-1 and TRBJ2-5; tentatively, D is TRBD1 (5 bases). The CDR3 is made up of 13 amino acids. The germline V gene encodes CDR1 MGHDK and CDR2 SYGVNS. With 5 bases removed from V and 5 bases from J, the gap between germline ends came to 12 bases. The DNA for the CDR3 is TGTGCCAGCAGTTTAGCAGGGAAGGAGACCCAGTACTTC. Translated, it gives CASSLAGKETQYF. The full variable domain, in which reference TRBV25-1 and TRBJ2-5 provide the parts outside the CDR3, is EADIYQTPRYLVIGTGKKITLECSQTMGHDKMYWYQQDPGMELHLIHYSYGVNSTEKGDLSSESTVSRIRTEHFPLTLESARPSHTSQYLCASSLAGKETQYFGPGTRLLVL.

The V call is TRBV7-2, the J call TRBJ2-7, with no clear D. Germline V gene data show CDR1 as SGHTA and CDR2 as FQGNSA. The V end was cut by 3 bases, the J end by 0 bases, with 12 bases between. The CDR3 is 15 residues long. The CDR3 here is CASSFSPESSYEQYF. DNA for the CDR3: TGTGCCAGCAGCTTTTCCCCGGAGAGCTCCTACGAGCAGTACTTC.

This clone was detected a few times. The chain joins TRBV6-1 to TRBJ1-1; 9 nucleotides match TRBD1. V shed 5 bases and J 3 bases; nucleotides not matched to a gene: 1. The CDR3 contains 13 residues. From germline, CDR1 is MNHNS and CDR2 SASEGT. The CDR3 nucleotides are TGTGCCAGCAGTAGGGACAGGGACACTGAAGCTTTCTTT. It specifies CASSRDRDTEAFF.

This rearrangement joins TRBV15 to TRBJ2-1; D not certain. This CDR3 region has 17 residues. Germline V gene data show CDR1 as LNHNV and CDR2 as YYDKDF (reference sequence). The germline V and J ends were trimmed by 0 bases and 7 bases, with 19 bases remaining between them. The CDR3 DNA is TGTGCCACCAGCAGAGACTTCACCCTGAACTCGGTGAATGAGCAGTTCTTC. Protein product: CATSRDFTLNSVNEQFF.

This clone was picked up a small number of times. The chain is built from TRBV7-9 and TRBJ1-2; TRBD1 might be the D (6 bases). CDR3 size: 16 residues. Germline-derived CDR1 and CDR2 are SEHNR and FQNEAQ (reference sequence). V lost 3 bases to trimming and J lost 3 bases, with 17 bases between them. CDR3 amino acids: CASSFQQGGGYYGYTF. As DNA, the CDR3 is TGTGCCAGCAGCTTTCAACAGGGTGGTGGATACTATGGCTACACCTTC.

This clone turned up a few times. The V gene is TRBV28, the J gene TRBJ1-6, with D maybe TRBD1 (6 bases). Per germline, CDR1 MDHEN and CDR2 SYDVKM. This CDR3 is 16 amino acids long. Trimming removed 3 bases from V and 10 bases from J, with 19 bases in between. CDR3 DNA sequence: TGTGCCAGCAGTTTCGGTTCGAGAACAGGGAACTCACCCCTCCACTTT. Amino acid sequence: CASSFGSRTGNSPLHF.

This clone came up a few times. The V gene is TRBV18, the J gene TRBJ2-7, with a weak D call TRBD2 (5 bases). The V end was cut by 6 bases, the J end by 0 bases, with 12 bases between. The CDR3 totals 14 residues. Looked up from germline, CDR1 is KGHSH and CDR2 is LQKENI. Written as DNA, the CDR3 is TGTGCCAGCTCCCCGAGGGAGTTCTCCTACGAGCAGTACTTC. Translated: CASSPREFSYEQYF.

This clone showed up just a few times. This chain joins TRBV11-2 and TRBJ2-1, with a weak D call TRBD1 (5 bases). V lost 3 bases to trimming and J lost 8 bases, with 11 bases between them. The CDR3 consists of 13 residues. CDR1 and CDR2 from the germline V gene are SGHAT and FQNNGV. DNA of the CDR3: TGTGCCAGCAGCTTGGCACTGACAGATGAGCAGTTCTTC. This encodes CASSLALTDEQFF.

This clone was detected only a few times. The rearrangement uses TRBV5-1 and TRBJ1-6, with a weak D call TRBD1 (6 bases). The CDR3 is 15 residues long. CDR1 is SGHRS, CDR2 YFSETQ, per germline. V lost 0 bases and J lost 7, with 11 bases in between. The CDR3 region has the DNA TGCGCCAGCAGCTTGGATGGGACACAGAATTCACCCCTCCACTTT. Protein sequence: CASSLDGTQNSPLHF.

This chain joins TRBV9 and TRBJ2-5, with D maybe TRBD1 (6 bases). The ends were cut back, 0 bases at V and 5 bases at J, with 8 bases in the middle. The germline CDR1 and CDR2 sequences are SGDLS and YYNGEE. This CDR3 has 13 amino acids. The CDR3 coding sequence is TGTGCCAGCAGCGTAGATGGGGGCGAGACCCAGTACTTC. Translating it yields CASSVDGGETQYF. Full variable domain (rest looked up from reference TRBV9 and TRBJ2-5): DSGVTQTPKHLITATGQRVTLRCSPRSGDLSVYWYQQSLDQGLQFLIQYYNGEERAKGNILERFSAQQFPDLHSELNLSSLELGDSALYFCASSVDGGETQYFGPGTRLLVL.

This clone appeared a few times. The chain combines TRBV20-1 with TRBJ2-5; D gene ambiguous. Deletions cut 3 bases from V and 4 bases from J, with 6 bases between. The CDR3 is 11 amino acids. The germline gives CDR1 DFQATT, CDR2 SNEGSKA (reference sequence). The CDR3: CSARFGETQYF. The CDR3, as DNA: TGCAGTGCTAGGTTCGGAGAGACCCAGTACTTC.

This clone showed up just a few times. This chain connects TRBV11-2 to TRBJ2-2; D is undetermined. Trimming cost V 7 bases and J 1 base, with 10 bases left between them. CDR3 length: 14 amino acids. Germline lookup yields CDR1 SGHAT and CDR2 FQNNGV. CDR3 in DNA: TGTGCCAGCATAAACCAGGTGAACACCGGGGAGCTGTTTTTT. It yields the protein CASINQVNTGELFF.

V usage is TRBV5-6 and J usage is TRBJ2-7; D perhaps matches TRBD2 (6 bases). Germline lookup yields CDR1 SGHDT and CDR2 YYEEEE. There are 14 residues in the CDR3. V was trimmed by 0 bases and J by 4 bases, leaving 11 bases between them. The CDR3 protein is CASSLGASAYEQYF. CDR3 sequence (DNA): TGTGCCAGCAGCTTGGGAGCTAGCGCGTACGAGCAGTACTTC.

The J gene is TRBJ2-7, the V gene TRBV15; 11 bases map to TRBD2. The CDR3 is 16 residues long. The V segment lost 1 base and the J segment 6 bases; nucleotides outside the gene matches: 8. Germline CDR1 is LNHNV and CDR2 is YYDKDF (reference sequence). Written as DNA, the CDR3 is TGTGCCACCAGCAGAGGCCCGTTTCTAGCGGGAGGCGAGCAGTACTTC. Translating gives CATSRGPFLAGGEQYF.

This clone showed up just a few times. The chain recombines TRBV4-1 with TRBJ2-1, with 10 nucleotides matching TRBD2. The V segment lost 6 bases and the J segment 8 bases; nucleotides outside the gene matches: 16. The CDR3 contains 17 residues. Germline V gene lookup returns CDR1 MGHRA and CDR2 YSYEKL. The CDR3 here is CASRQSQGLGLADEQFF. CDR3 sequence (DNA): TGCGCCAGCAGACAATCGCAGGGGCTCGGACTAGCGGATGAGCAGTTCTTC.

The chain carries TRBV16 and TRBJ2-2; 7 bases map to TRBD1. This CDR3 has 15 residues. Trimming at V came to 0 bases and at J to 7 bases, leaving 5 bases not matched to a gene. Per germline, CDR1 KGHSY and CDR2 FQNENV. CDR3 amino acids: CASSQSTGYSGELFF. The CDR3 nucleotides read TGTGCCAGCAGCCAATCGACAGGGTATAGCGGGGAGCTGTTTTTT.

This chain uses TRBV7-2 with TRBJ2-7; maybe TRBD2 (6 bases). The CDR3 sequence is 15 residues long. Germline CDR1 SGHTA, CDR2 FQGNSA. Trimming cost V 5 bases and J 3 bases, with 17 bases left between them. The CDR3 reads CASSLRTGTDYEQYF. The CDR3 DNA sequence: TGTGCCAGCAGCCTGCGGACCGGGACTGACTACGAGCAGTACTTC.